The 29 T cell receptor beta chains reported below all come from one sample, sequenced in a study of blood T cell repertoires in COVID-19. Only in-frame clones appear in the TCRdb table, and some are missing; sequencing was by immunoSEQ multiplex PCR. The profile shows some 210,000 clones, around nine tenths of them singletons. Sequencing was done on a sample of peripheral blood. These receptors all come from a woman aged 40 to 50 who had recovered from COVID-19.

V usage is TRBV7-9 and J usage is TRBJ2-5, with TRBD1 as a possible D gene (5 bases). The V gene's germline CDR1 is SEHNR and CDR2 FQNEAQ (reference sequence). CDR3 size: 14 residues. V was cut by 5 bases and J by 0 bases, with 10 bases left in between. This CDR3 reads CASSTARDQETQYF. For the CDR3, the DNA is TGTGCCAGCAGCACCGCCAGGGACCAAGAGACCCAGTACTTC.

This chain joins TRBV5-1 and TRBJ2-3, with a weak D call TRBD2 (7 bases). Germline V gene data show CDR1 as SGHRS and CDR2 as YFSETQ. The germline V and J ends were trimmed by 0 bases and 2 bases, with 13 bases remaining between them. The CDR3 is 16 residues long. CDR3 in amino acids: CASSLVGGGDTDTQYF. The CDR3 bases are TGCGCCAGCAGCTTGGTAGGGGGAGGGGACACAGATACGCAGTATTTT.

The chain uses TRBV24-1 and TRBJ2-2; perhaps TRBD1 as D (5 bases). The V end was cut by 10 bases, the J end by 6 bases, with 8 bases between. The CDR3 is 11 amino acids. Germline loops: CDR1 KGHDR, CDR2 SFDVKD. The CDR3 DNA sequence: TGTGCCACAAAGGGGTCCGGGGAGCTGTTTTTT. Its translation: CATKGSGELFF.

The J gene is TRBJ2-7, the V gene TRBV28; 10 positions match TRBD1. This CDR3 spans 13 amino acids. Losses at the gene ends were 5 bases for V and 6 bases for J; bases not matched to a gene: 4. Germline CDR1 MDHEN, CDR2 SYDVKM. CDR3 residues: CASSPRTGGEQYF. The DNA of the CDR3 is TGTGCCAGCAGTCCCCGGACAGGGGGCGAGCAGTACTTC.

The chain uses TRBV4-3 and TRBJ1-3; 10 bases align to TRBD1. V gave up 1 base and J gave up 0 bases; unmatched junction bases: 6. The CDR3 is 18 amino acids. Germline lookup yields CDR1 LGHNA and CDR2 YSLEER. CDR3 in amino acids: CASSQAGTGAISGNTIYF. CDR3 sequence (DNA): TGCGCCAGCAGCCAAGCAGGGACAGGGGCAATCTCTGGAAACACCATATATTTT.

The CDR3 sequence: CASSERRVGLGGEQFF. CDR3 sequence (DNA): TGCGCCAGCAGTGAGAGGCGGGTGGGGTTGGGCGGTGAGCAGTTCTTC. This sequence joins TRBV10-2 and TRBJ2-1, with D perhaps TRBD2 (5 bases). Trimming left V 2 bases short and J 9 bases short, with 20 bases between. The CDR3 is made up of 16 amino acids. Germline loops: CDR1 WSHSY, CDR2 SAAADI.

This clone was picked up one time. The gene calls are TRBV5-4 and TRBJ1-3; D unresolved. Looked up from germline, CDR1 is SGHNT and CDR2 is YYREEE (reference sequence). The CDR3 is 13 residues long. V was cut by 1 base and J by 8 bases, with 10 bases left in between. CDR3 DNA: TGTGCCAGCAGCTTGCGTACCCGCGACACCATATATTTT. Residues: CASSLRTRDTIYF.

This sequence joins TRBV9 and TRBJ2-2, with D possibly matching TRBD2 (6 bases). Looked up from germline, CDR1 is SGDLS and CDR2 is YYNGEE. Trimming cost V 2 bases and J 7 bases, with 15 bases left between them. This CDR3 contains 15 residues. CDR3 sequence: CASSVRAGSSGELFF. CDR3 coding DNA: TGTGCCAGCAGCGTTAGGGCGGGATCTAGCGGGGAGCTGTTTTTT.

The chain has TRBV5-3 and TRBJ2-4; perhaps TRBD1 as D (6 bases). TRBV5-3 is treated as an ORF (open reading frame) with a function not yet certain. V lost 0 bases, J lost 8 bases, and 9 bases lay in between. The CDR3 runs 13 residues. The CDR3 DNA is TGTGCCAGAAGCTTGGACAGGGCGGACATTCAGTACTTC. The encoded protein is CARSLDRADIQYF.

The chain carries TRBV7-9 and TRBJ2-3, with a possible D match to TRBD1 (6 bases). This CDR3 contains 17 residues. CDR1 SEHNR and CDR2 FQNEAQ come from the germline V gene (reference sequence). Trimming pared 3 bases from V and 2 bases from J, leaving 18 bases between. CDR3 amino acids: CASSFLTGTSITDTQYF. As DNA, the CDR3 is TGTGCCAGCAGCTTCCTCACCGGGACATCGATCACAGATACGCAGTATTTT.

Only one count was recorded for this clone. J is TRBJ2-7 and V is TRBV7-9; 7 positions match TRBD1. The ends lost 6 bases at V and 2 bases at J; junction bases unmatched: 7. This CDR3 region has 14 residues. CDR1 is SEHNR, CDR2 FQNEAQ, per germline (reference sequence). The CDR3 DNA follows: TGTGCCAGCAGAAAACAGGGGATTCCCTACGAGCAGTACTTC. This translates into CASRKQGIPYEQYF.

This chain joins TRBV10-3 and TRBJ1-1; D is undetermined. Trimming removed 4 bases from V and 3 bases from J, with 9 bases in between. This CDR3 is 13 amino acids long. Germline-derived CDR1 and CDR2 are ENHRY and SYGVKD. For the CDR3, the DNA is TGTGCCATCAGTGGGCTGGTTGACACTGAAGCTTTCTTT. Translation gives CAISGLVDTEAFF.

The chain has TRBV30 and TRBJ1-3; TRBD1 is a possible D gene (5 bases). The germline V gene encodes CDR1 GTSNPN and CDR2 SVGIG (reference sequence). The CDR3 has 11 residues. V lost 2 bases, J lost 7 bases, and 6 bases lay in between. The CDR3 DNA follows: TGTGCCTGGAGTACAGGCAACACCATATATTTT. It translates to CAWSTGNTIYF.

The V call is TRBV6-2 or TRBV6-3, the J call TRBJ2-1, with 9 bases lining up with TRBD2. Germline CDR1 reads MNHEY; CDR2 reads SVGEGT. J was trimmed by 4 bases and V by 0 bases; bases with no gene match: 7. This CDR3 is 17 amino acids long. The CDR3 region is CASSYSGAGGIYNEQFF. The CDR3 nucleotides are TGTGCCAGCAGTTACTCAGGAGCGGGAGGAATTTACAATGAGCAGTTCTTC.

This chain joins TRBV5-1 and TRBJ2-1; D is perhaps TRBD2 (6 bases). Trimming shortened V by 0 bases and J by 4 bases, and 17 bases separated the two germline ends. The CDR3 spans 17 residues. CDR1 SGHRS and CDR2 YFSETQ come from the germline V gene. The CDR3 coding sequence is TGCGCCAGCAGCTTGGCTTCGGGAGCCAACACTTACAATGAGCAGTTCTTC. Translating gives CASSLASGANTYNEQFF.

The rearrangement uses TRBV6-5 and TRBJ2-1; TRBD1 matches 8 bases. V shed 7 bases and J 11 bases; nucleotides not matched to a gene: 7. Looked up from germline, CDR1 is MNHEY and CDR2 is SVGAGI. The CDR3 covers 12 residues. Here the CDR3 reads CASNPNRGKQFF. The DNA for the CDR3 is TGTGCCAGCAACCCTAACAGGGGGAAGCAGTTCTTC.

V is TRBV28 and J is TRBJ2-3, with 9 positions matching TRBD2. The junction had 13 bases not matched to a gene; V was cut back by 4 bases and J by 2 bases. Germline V gene sequence: CDR1 MDHEN, CDR2 SYDVKM. This CDR3 is built from 18 residues. In nucleotides, the CDR3 is TGTGCCAGCAGTTCCCCAATCACTATAGCGGGAGACACAGATACGCAGTATTTT. Protein: CASSSPITIAGDTDTQYF.

V is TRBV7-2 and J is TRBJ2-1; maybe TRBD1 (5 bases). From germline, CDR1 is SGHTA and CDR2 FQGNSA. This CDR3 contains 15 residues. V shed 4 bases and J shed 5 bases, with 15 bases lying between them. The CDR3 loop reads CASSYRAGLNNEQFF. CDR3 bases: TGTGCCAGCAGCTACCGGGCAGGGCTCAACAATGAGCAGTTCTTC.

V is TRBV27 and J is TRBJ2-5, with D unresolved. The germline gives CDR1 MNHEY, CDR2 SMNVEV (reference sequence). The CDR3 covers 13 residues. Trimming stripped 2 bases from V and 4 bases from J, with 8 bases between. CDR3 protein: CASSLNRRETQYF. The CDR3 nucleotides read TGTGCCAGCAGTTTAAACAGAAGAGAGACCCAGTACTTC.

CDR3 sequence (DNA): TGTGCCAGCAGTTACTTACAGGGGCGCACAGATACGCAGTATTTT. This codes for CASSYLQGRTDTQYF. The chain carries TRBV6-5 and TRBJ2-3; 7 bases agree with TRBD1. Per germline, CDR1 MNHEY and CDR2 SVGAGI. J lost 1 base, V lost 1 base, and 2 bases had no gene match. This CDR3 has 15 residues.

J is TRBJ1-1 and V is TRBV7-2, with D tentatively TRBD1 (6 bases). Germline loops: CDR1 SGHTA, CDR2 FQGNSA. This CDR3 contains 15 residues. The V end lost 4 bases, the J end lost 3 bases, and 15 bases lay between the germline ends. The CDR3 reads CASSSGKTGDTEAFF. In nucleotides, the CDR3 is TGTGCCAGCAGCTCTGGAAAGACAGGCGACACTGAAGCTTTCTTT.

The gene calls are TRBV6-2 or TRBV6-3 and TRBJ2-1, with 9 bases that match TRBD2. Germline loops: CDR1 MNHEY, CDR2 SVGEGT. The CDR3 is made up of 14 amino acids. Trimming at V came to 6 bases and at J to 8 bases, leaving 8 bases not matched to a gene. CDR3 region: CASSGSGSVHEQFF. CDR3 coding DNA: TGTGCCAGCAGCGGTAGCGGGAGTGTTCATGAGCAGTTCTTC.

The chain carries TRBV3-1 (or the pseudogene TRBV3-2) and TRBJ2-1, with 8 nucleotides matching TRBD1. Germline V gene lookup returns CDR1 LGHDT and CDR2 YNNKEL (reference sequence). Trimming took 4 bases from V and 4 from J; bases not matched to a gene: 9. The length of the CDR3 is 16 residues. The DNA of the CDR3 is TGTGCCAGCAGCCTCCTTAGGGGGGACAGGTACAATGAGCAGTTCTTC. It codes for CASSLLRGDRYNEQFF.

This chain uses TRBV11-2 with TRBJ2-3; 10 positions agree with TRBD2. The CDR3 spans 15 residues. Germline V gene sequence: CDR1 SGHAT, CDR2 FQNNGV. V lost 1 base, J lost 4 bases, and 2 bases stayed unmatched. CDR3 in amino acids: CASSLGLAGADTQYF. CDR3 DNA sequence: TGTGCCAGCAGCTTAGGGCTAGCGGGAGCAGATACGCAGTATTTT. The full variable domain, rest sourced from reference TRBV11-2 and TRBJ2-3, is EAGVAQSPRYKIIEKRQSVAFWCNPISGHATLYWYQQILGQGPKLLIQFQNNGVVDDSQLPKDRFSAERLKGVDSTLKIQPAKLEDSAVYLCASSLGLAGADTQYFGPGTRLTVL.

The J gene is TRBJ2-2, the V gene TRBV6-5; TRBD1 matches 7 bases. The V segment lost 4 bases and the J segment 3 bases; nucleotides outside the gene matches: 8. There are 16 residues in the CDR3. CDR1 is MNHEY and CDR2 is SVGAGI in the germline V gene. CDR3 in DNA: TGTGCCAGCAGTTTCCAACAGGGGCTCTACACCGGGGAGCTGTTTTTT. Translated: CASSFQQGLYTGELFF.

The chain couples TRBV7-9 to TRBJ1-1; D might be TRBD1 (6 bases). V was shortened by 5 bases and J by 10 bases, with 20 bases between the two germline ends. Germline-derived CDR1 and CDR2 are SEHNR and FQNEAQ (reference sequence). The CDR3 is made up of 14 amino acids. CDR3 loop: CASSTRDKGSGAFF. The CDR3, as DNA: TGTGCCAGCAGCACCCGGGACAAAGGGTCAGGAGCTTTCTTT.

The chain recombines TRBV29-1 with TRBJ2-1; 12 nucleotides line up with TRBD2. Germline CDR1 SQVTM, CDR2 ANQGSEA. Trimming cost V 4 bases and J 6 bases; bases outside gene matches: 1. The CDR3 runs to 13 residues. CDR3 protein: CSVGLAGVNEQFF. The CDR3 DNA reads as TGCAGCGTTGGACTAGCGGGAGTCAATGAGCAGTTCTTC.

The chain has TRBV6-6 and TRBJ2-7, with 7 bases that match TRBD1. V trimming: 5 bases; J trimming: 5 bases; junction bases outside the gene matches: 18. The CDR3 totals 17 residues. The germline gives CDR1 MNHNY, CDR2 SVGAGI (reference sequence). The CDR3 sequence is CASSRGTDFQTPHEQYF. CDR3 in DNA: TGTGCCAGCAGTCGTGGGACAGACTTCCAAACACCCCACGAGCAGTACTTC.

The chain is built from TRBV5-1 and TRBJ1-4, with 8 bases that match TRBD1. Germline V CDR1 and CDR2: SGHRS, YFSETQ. J lost 8 bases, V lost 4 bases, and 7 bases had no gene match. The CDR3 loop spans 14 amino acids. DNA for the CDR3: TGCGCCAGCAGCCCAGGACAGGGAAAGGAAAAACTGTTTTTT. This sequence encodes CASSPGQGKEKLFF.